This passage covers 16 T cell receptor beta chains from one sample sequenced in a study of blood T cell repertoires in COVID-19. The method was immunoSEQ multiplex PCR; TCRdb's version includes in-frame clones alone and lacks a portion of them. The sample includes 250,000 to 350,000 clones, about 85% seen only once; the top ten take approximately 3%. The sample consisted of PBMCs or T cells enriched from blood (not recorded which). Source of these receptors: a woman aged 45-60 years who had recovered from COVID-19.

The genes are TRBV29-1 and TRBJ2-5; D is unclear. Trimming left V 2 bases short and J 5 bases short, with 6 bases between. The germline V gene encodes CDR1 SQVTM and CDR2 ANQGSEA. CDR3 length: 11 residues. This CDR3 reads CSVERRETQYF. Written as DNA, the CDR3 is TGCAGCGTTGAACGCAGGGAGACCCAGTACTTC.

V usage is TRBV9 and J usage is TRBJ1-4, with 7 bases aligning to TRBD1. Germline V gene sequence: CDR1 SGDLS, CDR2 YYNGEE. The CDR3 has 15 amino acids. J lost 3 bases, V lost 8 bases, and 10 bases had no gene match. This CDR3 reads CASNGRTGPNEKLFF. The CDR3 DNA sequence: TGTGCCAGTAATGGACGGACAGGACCTAATGAAAAACTGTTTTTT.

The chain recombines TRBV7-2 with TRBJ2-5; D ambiguous. The CDR3 consists of 15 residues. Germline V gene data show CDR1 as SGHTA and CDR2 as FQGNSA. V lost 7 bases, J lost 5 bases, and 20 bases lay in between. Written as DNA, the CDR3 is TGTGCCAGCACCTTCGCCGGTGGGCTTTACGAGACCCAGTACTTC. It yields the protein CASTFAGGLYETQYF.

This clone appeared once. The chain is built from TRBV27 and TRBJ1-5, with 8 bases identical to TRBD1. The germline gives CDR1 MNHEY, CDR2 SMNVEV (reference sequence). V trimming: 5 bases; J trimming: 6 bases; junction bases outside the gene matches: 6. The CDR3 is 14 residues long. The CDR3 here is CASSPRQGFQPQHF. CDR3 nucleotide sequence: TGTGCCAGCAGTCCAAGACAGGGGTTTCAGCCCCAGCATTTT.

The chain couples TRBV11-2 to TRBJ2-3, with TRBD2 identical over 9 bases. The CDR3 is made up of 15 amino acids. J gave up 8 bases and V 1 base, and 7 bases lay outside the gene matches. Germline CDR1 is SGHAT and CDR2 is FQNNGV. This CDR3 is CASSLAPAGGFTQYF. The CDR3 DNA reads TGTGCCAGCAGCTTAGCGCCAGCGGGAGGATTTACGCAGTATTTT.

The rearrangement uses TRBV5-6 and TRBJ1-1, with TRBD1 matching 8 bases. With 0 bases clipped from V and 1 base from J, the junction kept 2 bases outside the gene matches. This CDR3 has 15 residues. Germline CDR1 SGHDT, CDR2 YYEEEE. In DNA form, the CDR3 reads TGTGCCAGCAGCTTGGCGGGACAGGCGAACACTGAAGCTTTCTTT. Translation: CASSLAGQANTEAFF.

V is TRBV28 and J is TRBJ2-7; 7 bases match TRBD1. Germline V CDR1 and CDR2: MDHEN, SYDVKM. The CDR3 has 14 amino acids. Trimming at V came to 7 bases and at J to 2 bases, leaving 8 bases not matched to a gene. The CDR3 protein is CASTENRGTYEQYF. The CDR3 coding sequence is TGTGCCAGCACAGAAAACAGGGGAACCTACGAGCAGTACTTC. The whole variable domain, filled in from reference TRBV28 and TRBJ2-7, reads DVKVTQSSRYLVKRTGEKVFLECVQDMDHENMFWYRQDPGLGLRLIYFSYDVKMKEKGDIPEGYSVSREKKERFSLILESASTNQTSMYLCASTENRGTYEQYFGPGTRLTVT.

This chain joins TRBV5-5 and TRBJ2-1, with D tentatively TRBD2 (6 bases). CDR3 length: 13 residues. The V end was cut by 0 bases, the J end by 8 bases, with 9 bases between. From germline, CDR1 is SGHKS and CDR2 YYEKEE (reference sequence). CDR3 DNA: TGTGCCAGCAGCTTGGGGGAGCGGGATGAGCAGTTCTTC. This encodes CASSLGERDEQFF.

The rearrangement joins TRBV14 to TRBJ1-1; unclear D gene. Trimming took 0 bases from V and 2 from J, leaving 10 bases between them. The CDR3 consists of 15 residues. Germline CDR1 reads SGHDN; CDR2 reads FVKESK. Here the CDR3 reads CASSQDLLLNTEAFF. In nucleotides, the CDR3 is TGTGCCAGCAGCCAAGATCTCCTCTTAAACACTGAAGCTTTCTTT. Full variable domain (remainder filled in from reference TRBV14 and TRBJ1-1): EAGVTQFPSHSVIEKGQTVTLRCDPISGHDNLYWYRRVMGKEIKFLLHFVKESKQDESGMPNNRFLAERTGGTYSTLKVQPAELEDSGVYFCASSQDLLLNTEAFFGQGTRLTVV.

V gene TRBV30 combines with J gene TRBJ2-7; 9 nucleotides line up with TRBD2. Germline V gives CDR1 GTSNPN, CDR2 SVGIG (reference sequence). CDR3 length: 18 residues. J was trimmed by 1 base and V by 2 bases; bases with no gene match: 15. CDR3 region: CAWSKVNGLAGPSYEQYF. As DNA, the CDR3 is TGTGCCTGGAGTAAAGTCAACGGGCTAGCGGGACCTTCCTACGAGCAGTACTTC.

This clone is a singleton in its sample. The chain uses TRBV25-1 and TRBJ2-7, with 7 bases lining up with TRBD2. Germline lookup yields CDR1 MGHDK and CDR2 SYGVNS. The CDR3 is made up of 15 amino acids. J lost 2 bases, V lost 3 bases, and 7 bases had no gene match. The CDR3 coding sequence is TGTGCCAGCAGTGATCCTAGCGGTGCGGCCTACGAGCAGTACTTC. It encodes CASSDPSGAAYEQYF.

The chain links TRBV4-1 to TRBJ1-4, with TRBD1 matching over 8 bases. V gave up 1 base and J gave up 7 bases; unmatched junction bases: 2. The CDR3 length is 14 residues. The V gene's germline CDR1 is MGHRA and CDR2 YSYEKL. CDR3 nucleotides: TGCGCCAGCAGCCAAGTACAGGGGGTTGAAAAACTGTTTTTT. It translates to CASSQVQGVEKLFF.

The V gene is TRBV7-2, the J gene TRBJ1-1; D not resolved. The length of the CDR3 is 14 residues. Germline V CDR1 and CDR2: SGHTA, FQGNSA. Trimming shortened V by 5 bases and J by 1 base, and 11 bases separated the two germline ends. CDR3 sequence: CASSTPTPNTEAFF. The CDR3 coding sequence is TGTGCCAGCAGCACCCCGACACCGAACACTGAAGCTTTCTTT.

The chain joins TRBV27 to TRBJ1-5; 10 nucleotides line up with TRBD1. J gave up 0 bases and V 5 bases, and 10 bases lay outside the gene matches. Per the germline V gene, CDR1 is MNHEY and CDR2 is SMNVEV (reference sequence). The CDR3 spans 18 residues. This chain's CDR3 is CASSPGTGAINSNQPQHF. The CDR3 bases are TGTGCCAGCAGTCCGGGGACAGGGGCGATTAATAGCAATCAGCCCCAGCATTTT.

This chain uses TRBV21-1 with TRBJ2-2; no check of the table's D call, TRBD2, against the DNA was made. TRBV21-1 is described as a pseudogene. The CDR3 runs 19 residues. The CDR3 DNA reads TGTGCCAGCAGCAAGAGGGACTGGAGCACCAGAACGAACACCGGGGAGCTGTTTTTT. It is translated as CASSKRDWSTRTNTGELFF.

The chain carries TRBV3-1 (or the pseudogene TRBV3-2) and TRBJ2-3, with 10 bases fitting TRBD2. The CDR3 sequence is 17 residues long. V was clipped by 0 bases and J by 2 bases; unmatched bases: 5. Germline CDR1 and CDR2: LGHDT and YNNKEL (reference sequence). CDR3 sequence reads: CASSQDRLAGVTDTQYF. The CDR3, as DNA: TGTGCCAGCAGCCAAGATAGGCTAGCGGGAGTCACAGATACGCAGTATTTT.